This TCR beta chain is from a study of shared clonotypes between healthy human individuals. As regards this clone: Its antigen remains unknown.

Study-wide findings and caveats: Sharing across four donors was seen in around 5% of naive CD4 clonotypes. In the sorted subsets, rarefaction showed sequencing was incomplete despite large depth. Memory subsets had estimated richness that was generally smaller than that of naive subsets.

The CDR3 is made up of 14 amino acids. Trimming pared 7 bases from V and 2 bases from J, leaving 12 bases between. Germline V gene sequence: CDR1 SGHNT, CDR2 YYREEE (reference sequence). Positively selected for CCR7, the CD45RO-negative cells used as naive CD8 cells excluded terminally differentiated effector memory CD45RA+ cells. Deep level was the assay's run setting. TCRdb's copy holds only in-frame clones and misses some; the assay was immunoSEQ multiplex PCR. There are 2 million to 2.5 million clones in the sample; roughly 95% occur only once, and about 1.1% lies in the top ten. This rearrangement joins TRBV5-4 to TRBJ2-2; the D gene could be TRBD1 or TRBD2 (5 bases each). The sample comprised naive CD8+ T cells sorted from blood. The clonotype was recovered from a man aged 18 to 35 in good health. In DNA, the CDR3 is TGTGCCAGCGAACGGGACGGAAACACCGGGGAGCTGTTTTTT. The encoded protein is CASERDGNTGELFF.